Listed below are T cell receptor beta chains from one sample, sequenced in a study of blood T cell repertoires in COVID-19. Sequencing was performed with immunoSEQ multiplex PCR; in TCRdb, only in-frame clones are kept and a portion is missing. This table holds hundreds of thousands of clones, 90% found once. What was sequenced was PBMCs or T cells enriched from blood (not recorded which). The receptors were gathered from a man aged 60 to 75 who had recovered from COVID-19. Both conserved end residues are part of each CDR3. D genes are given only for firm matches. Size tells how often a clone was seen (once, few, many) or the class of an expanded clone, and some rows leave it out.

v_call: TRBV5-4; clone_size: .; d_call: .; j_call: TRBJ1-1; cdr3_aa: CASSLDKMNTEAFF; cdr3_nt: TGTGCCAGCAGCTTAGACAAGATGAACACTGAAGCTTTCTTT
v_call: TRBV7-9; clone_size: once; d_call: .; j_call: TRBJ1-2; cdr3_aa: CASSPAAGYYGYTF; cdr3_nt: TGTGCCAGCAGCCCCGCAGCAGGATACTATGGCTACACCTTC
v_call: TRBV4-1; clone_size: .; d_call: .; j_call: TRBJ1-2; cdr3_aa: CASSNPGQGNGYTF; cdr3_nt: TGCGCCAGCAGCAACCCCGGGCAGGGCAATGGCTACACCTTC
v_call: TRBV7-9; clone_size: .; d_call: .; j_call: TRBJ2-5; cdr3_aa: CASSLVEGSQVPGQYF; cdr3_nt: TGTGCCAGCAGCTTAGTAGAAGGGAGCCAGGTTCCGGGCCAGTACTTC
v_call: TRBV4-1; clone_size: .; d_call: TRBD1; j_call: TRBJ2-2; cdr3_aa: CASSPLGTGANTGELFF; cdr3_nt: TGCGCCAGCAGCCCGCTCGGGACAGGGGCGAACACCGGGGAGCTGTTTTTT
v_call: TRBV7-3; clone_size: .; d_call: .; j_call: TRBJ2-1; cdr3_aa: CASSSDGTPYNEQFF; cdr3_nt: TGTGCCAGCAGCTCGGACGGGACACCTTACAATGAGCAGTTCTTC
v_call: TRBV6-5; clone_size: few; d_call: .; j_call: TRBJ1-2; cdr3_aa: CASRSPGARGYTF; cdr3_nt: TGTGCCAGCAGATCACCAGGGGCGAGGGGCTACACCTTC
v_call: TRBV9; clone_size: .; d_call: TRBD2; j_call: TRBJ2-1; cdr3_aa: CASSVDPLAGGPHNEQFF; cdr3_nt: TGTGCCAGCAGCGTAGATCCCCTAGCGGGGGGGCCTCACAATGAGCAGTTCTTC
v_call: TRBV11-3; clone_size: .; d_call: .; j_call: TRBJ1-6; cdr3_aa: CASSFDEGVLYNSPLHF; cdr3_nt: TGTGCCAGCAGCTTCGATGAGGGCGTTCTATATAATTCACCCCTCCACTTT
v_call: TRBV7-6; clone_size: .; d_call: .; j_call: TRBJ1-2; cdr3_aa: CASSLGSWTVSGAAGGYTF; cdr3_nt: TGTGCCAGCAGCTTAGGGTCTTGGACAGTCTCTGGGGCTGCTGGTGGCTACACCTTC
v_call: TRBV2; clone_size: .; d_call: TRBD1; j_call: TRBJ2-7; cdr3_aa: CASSKAWDRVHEQYF; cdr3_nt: TGTGCCAGCAGTAAAGCCTGGGACAGGGTCCACGAGCAGTACTTC
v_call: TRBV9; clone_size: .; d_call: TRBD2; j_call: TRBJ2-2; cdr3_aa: CASSGRLAGYTGELFF; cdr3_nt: TGTGCCAGCAGCGGCCGACTAGCGGGTTACACCGGGGAGCTGTTTTTT
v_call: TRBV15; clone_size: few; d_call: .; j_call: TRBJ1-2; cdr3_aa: CATSRTDNYGYTF; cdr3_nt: TGTGCCACCAGCAGGACAGATAACTATGGCTACACCTTC
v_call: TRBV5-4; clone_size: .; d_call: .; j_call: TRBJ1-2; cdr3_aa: CASSLEGTFTNYGYTF; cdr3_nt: TGTGCCAGCAGCTTGGAAGGGACTTTTACTAACTATGGCTACACCTTC
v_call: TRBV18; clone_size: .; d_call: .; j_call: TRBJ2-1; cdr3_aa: CASSPLDEQFF; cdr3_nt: TGTGCCAGCTCACCACTCGATGAGCAGTTCTTC
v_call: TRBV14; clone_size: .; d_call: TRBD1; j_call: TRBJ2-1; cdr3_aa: CASSQAQRQGVLSSYNEQFF; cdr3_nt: TGTGCCAGCAGCCAGGCACAGAGACAGGGGGTCTTGAGCTCCTACAATGAGCAGTTCTTC
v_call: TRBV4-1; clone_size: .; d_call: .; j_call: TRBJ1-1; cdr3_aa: CASRATGSPEAFF; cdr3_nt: TGCGCCAGCAGAGCTACGGGATCTCCTGAAGCTTTCTTT
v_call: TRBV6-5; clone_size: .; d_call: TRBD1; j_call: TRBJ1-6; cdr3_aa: CASKQGQLSSPLHF; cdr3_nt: TGTGCCAGCAAGCAGGGACAGCTGAGTTCACCCCTCCACTTT
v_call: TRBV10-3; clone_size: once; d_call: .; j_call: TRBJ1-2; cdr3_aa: CAITGREVGYGYTF; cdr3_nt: TGTGCCATCACGGGCCGGGAGGTTGGCTATGGCTACACCTTC
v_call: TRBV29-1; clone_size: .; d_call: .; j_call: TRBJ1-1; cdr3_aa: CSVEEGRGNTEAFF; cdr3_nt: TGCAGCGTTGAAGAGGGGAGGGGGAACACTGAAGCTTTCTTT
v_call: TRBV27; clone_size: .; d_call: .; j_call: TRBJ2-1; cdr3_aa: CASSLGTRGDNEQFF; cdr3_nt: TGTGCCAGCAGTCTGGGGACCAGGGGGGACAATGAGCAGTTCTTC
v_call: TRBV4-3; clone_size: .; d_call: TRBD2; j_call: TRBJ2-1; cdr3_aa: CASSQGSSGGPYNEQFF; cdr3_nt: TGCGCCAGCAGCCAAGGATCTAGCGGGGGGCCATACAATGAGCAGTTCTTC
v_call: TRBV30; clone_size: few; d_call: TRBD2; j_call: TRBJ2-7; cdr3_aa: CAWMTSPKYEQYF; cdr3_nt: TGTGCCTGGATGACTAGCCCGAAATACGAGCAGTACTTC
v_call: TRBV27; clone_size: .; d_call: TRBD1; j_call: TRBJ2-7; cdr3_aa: CASSPIIGGIDRVGEQYF; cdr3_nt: TGTGCCAGCAGTCCCATTATTGGGGGAATTGACAGGGTCGGCGAGCAGTACTTC